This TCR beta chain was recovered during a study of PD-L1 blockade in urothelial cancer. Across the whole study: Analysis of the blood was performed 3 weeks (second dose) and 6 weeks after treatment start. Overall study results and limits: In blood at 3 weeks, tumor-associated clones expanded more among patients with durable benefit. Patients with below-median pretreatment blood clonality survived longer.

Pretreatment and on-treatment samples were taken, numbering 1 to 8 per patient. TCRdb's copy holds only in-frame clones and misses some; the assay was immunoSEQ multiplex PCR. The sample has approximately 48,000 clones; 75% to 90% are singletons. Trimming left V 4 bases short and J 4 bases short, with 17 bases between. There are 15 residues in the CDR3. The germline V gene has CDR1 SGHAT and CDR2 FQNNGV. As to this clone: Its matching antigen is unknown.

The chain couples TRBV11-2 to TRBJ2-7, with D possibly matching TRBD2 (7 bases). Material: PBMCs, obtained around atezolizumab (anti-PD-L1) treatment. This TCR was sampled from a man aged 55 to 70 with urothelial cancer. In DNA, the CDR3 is TGTGCCAGCAGCTGGGGCGGGGGACAAACTTACGAGCAGTACTTC. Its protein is CASSWGGGQTYEQYF.